The 20 T cell receptor beta chains reported below all come from one sample, sequenced in a study of cytomegalovirus exposure and HLA in healthy donors. Primers for the PCR totalled 60 Vbeta and 13 Jbeta. Only in-frame clones appear in the TCRdb table, and some are missing; sequencing was by immunoSEQ multiplex PCR. The repertoire holds 110,000 to 150,000 clones, with roughly 80% as singletons. The sample comprised PBMCs. The receptors were sampled from a woman in her thirties or forties in good health and CMV-seronegative.

This clone appeared once. This chain uses TRBV19 with TRBJ1-2, with TRBD1 as a possible D gene (6 bases). In germline, CDR1 is LNHDA, CDR2 SQIVND (reference sequence). This CDR3 spans 14 amino acids. Trimming took off 7 bases at V and 3 bases at J, with 15 bases between the two ends. The CDR3 DNA is TGTGCCAGTACCCGTTCGCCAGGGGACTATGGCTACACCTTC. Translating it yields CASTRSPGDYGYTF.

The rearrangement links TRBV7-8 to TRBJ2-7; 7 bases agree with TRBD2. From germline, CDR1 is SGHVS and CDR2 FQNEAQ. The CDR3 has 16 amino acids. V lost 6 bases to trimming and J lost 1 base; unmatched junction nucleotides: 12. The chain's CDR3 is CASSFPSRGESYEQYF. The CDR3 DNA sequence: TGTGCCAGCAGTTTTCCCTCCCGGGGGGAATCCTACGAGCAGTACTTC.

V and J are TRBV9 and TRBJ2-3; D not resolved. This CDR3 spans 13 amino acids. CDR1 is SGDLS, CDR2 YYNGEE, per germline. Deletions cut 0 bases from V and 5 bases from J, with 7 bases between. The CDR3 loop is CASSVVHGDTQYF. The DNA for the CDR3 is TGTGCCAGCAGCGTAGTCCACGGAGATACGCAGTATTTT. Filled out from reference TRBV9 and TRBJ2-3, the complete variable domain reads DSGVTQTPKHLITATGQRVTLRCSPRSGDLSVYWYQQSLDQGLQFLIQYYNGEERAKGNILERFSAQQFPDLHSELNLSSLELGDSALYFCASSVVHGDTQYFGPGTRLTVL.

The V gene is TRBV9, the J gene TRBJ2-3; unclear D gene. Trimming left V 0 bases short and J 3 bases short, with 5 bases between. CDR3 length: 13 residues. Looked up from germline, CDR1 is SGDLS and CDR2 is YYNGEE. The CDR3 region has the DNA TGTGCCAGCAGCGTAGTTTCAACAGATACGCAGTATTTT. Protein: CASSVVSTDTQYF.

V usage is TRBV5-1 and J usage is TRBJ1-2; TRBD1 aligns across 7 bases. With V trimmed by 1 base and J by 6 bases, 12 bases remained unmatched. This CDR3 is built from 16 residues. Per germline, CDR1 SGHRS and CDR2 YFSETQ. CDR3 loop: CASSLSPTGRYHGYTF. The CDR3 DNA sequence: TGCGCCAGCAGCTTGTCTCCGACAGGGAGGTACCATGGCTACACCTTC.

This chain uses TRBV27 with TRBJ2-1, with D perhaps TRBD2 (5 bases). The germline CDR1 and CDR2 sequences are MNHEY and SMNVEV (reference sequence). The CDR3 sequence is 13 residues long. Trimming cost V 2 bases and J 8 bases, with 10 bases left between them. CDR3 sequence (DNA): TGTGCCAGCAGTTTACTAGCTCAGGATGAGCAGTTCTTC. Encoded protein: CASSLLAQDEQFF.

This rearrangement joins TRBV6-1 to TRBJ1-1, with D perhaps matching TRBD1 (6 bases). CDR3 length: 14 amino acids. V was cut by 6 bases and J by 5 bases, with 16 bases left in between. Germline V CDR1 and CDR2: MNHNS, SASEGT. The CDR3 DNA follows: TGTGCCAGCAGGAGGGGGACGCCCAGGACTGAAGCTTTCTTT. Residues: CASRRGTPRTEAFF.

This clone was detected once. V gene TRBV5-4 combines with J gene TRBJ2-1, with 14 bases aligning to TRBD2. After removal of 4 bases from V and 7 bases from J, the junction contained 10 bases not matched to a gene. Germline V CDR1 and CDR2: SGHNT, YYREEE (reference sequence). This CDR3 is built from 17 residues. The CDR3 coding sequence is TGTGCCAGCAGCCCGGTAATGACTAGCGGGGGGGCAAATGAGCAGTTCTTC. Its translation: CASSPVMTSGGANEQFF.

V and J are TRBV2 and TRBJ1-6; 9 bases line up with TRBD1. The CDR3 has 14 residues. With 7 bases clipped from V and 9 bases from J, the junction kept 7 bases outside the gene matches. Germline CDR1 and CDR2: SNHLY and FYNNEI. CDR3 in amino acids: CASTPGQGGSPLHF. The DNA for the CDR3 is TGTGCCAGCACCCCGGGACAGGGTGGTTCACCCCTCCACTTT.

The J gene is TRBJ1-5, the V gene TRBV19, with D maybe TRBD1 (6 bases). Per the germline V gene, CDR1 is LNHDA and CDR2 is SQIVND (reference sequence). Trimming stripped 7 bases from V and 0 bases from J, with 25 bases between. This CDR3 is built from 19 residues. DNA for the CDR3: TGTGCCAGTAACCCTTGGACAGACGGGGAGTGGGTTAGCAATCAGCCCCAGCATTTT. Translated: CASNPWTDGEWVSNQPQHF.

The J gene is TRBJ2-6, the V gene TRBV7-2, with 8 bases that match TRBD1. V shed 3 bases and J 3 bases; nucleotides not matched to a gene: 4. The CDR3 has 16 amino acids. CDR1 is SGHTA and CDR2 is FQGNSA in the germline V gene. The CDR3 sequence is CASSFRQGYGANVLTF. The CDR3 DNA reads as TGTGCCAGCAGCTTTCGACAGGGGTATGGGGCCAACGTCCTGACTTTC.

V gene TRBV30 combines with J gene TRBJ2-3, with TRBD1 as a possible D gene (6 bases). V was cut by 4 bases and J by 1 base, with 6 bases left in between. The CDR3 extends over 12 amino acids. Germline lookup yields CDR1 GTSNPN and CDR2 SVGIG (reference sequence). In DNA form, the CDR3 reads TGTGCCTGGACAGGGGGCACAGATACGCAGTATTTT. It is translated as CAWTGGTDTQYF.

CDR3 sequence (DNA): TGTGCCAGCAGCCAAGATCGGCAAGACAAAGATGCTTTCTTT. Translating it yields CASSQDRQDKDAFF. The chain employs TRBV14 and TRBJ1-1, with D hard to call. The CDR3 spans 14 residues. Per germline, CDR1 SGHDN and CDR2 FVKESK. The ends were cut back, 0 bases at V and 11 bases at J, with 16 bases in the middle.

The CDR3 sequence: CASGYHGGTNEKLFF. The CDR3 nucleotides read TGTGCCAGCGGCTACCACGGGGGAACTAATGAAAAACTGTTTTTT. This chain connects TRBV6-5 to TRBJ1-4; tentative D call: TRBD1 (5 bases). Trimming took 8 bases from V and 1 from J, leaving 14 bases between them. The CDR3 consists of 15 residues. Germline assignment: CDR1 MNHEY and CDR2 SVGAGI.

The gene calls are TRBV6-5 and TRBJ2-3; 8 bases line up with TRBD2. V was pared by 5 bases and J by 0 bases, with 1 base of the junction left unmatched. The CDR3 has 14 amino acids. Germline V gene sequence: CDR1 MNHEY, CDR2 SVGAGI. CDR3 region: CASSREGSTDTQYF. CDR3 DNA: TGTGCCAGCAGTCGGGAGGGTAGCACAGATACGCAGTATTTT.

The CDR3 sequence: CASSVPGQGNYEQYF. Written as DNA, the CDR3 is TGTGCCAGCAGCGTTCCGGGACAGGGGAATTACGAGCAGTACTTC. The V gene is TRBV5-4, the J gene TRBJ2-7; TRBD1 matches at 10 bases. Germline CDR1 and CDR2: SGHNT and YYREEE (reference sequence). The CDR3 extends over 15 amino acids. V shed 4 bases, J shed 4 bases, and the junction held 8 bases outside the gene matches.

This chain uses TRBV6-1 with TRBJ2-3, with TRBD2 matching 9 bases. V lost 7 bases to trimming and J lost 3 bases; unmatched junction nucleotides: 5. This CDR3 contains 14 residues. CDR1 MNHNS and CDR2 SASEGT come from the germline V gene. CDR3 sequence: CASTERGATDTQYF. The CDR3 coding sequence is TGTGCCAGCACGGAGCGGGGGGCAACAGATACGCAGTATTTT.

The gene calls are TRBV13 and TRBJ2-5; 7 bases line up with TRBD2. The CDR3 runs 16 residues. The V segment lost 1 base and the J segment 2 bases; nucleotides outside the gene matches: 7. CDR1 is PRHDT, CDR2 FYEKMQ, per germline (reference sequence). CDR3 protein: CASSLVPAGFQETQYF. CDR3 DNA: TGTGCCAGCAGCTTAGTTCCAGCGGGGTTTCAAGAGACCCAGTACTTC.

This clone was found once. CDR3 amino acids: CASSLDVGGGITDTQYF. The DNA of the CDR3 is TGTGCCAGCAGCTTGGATGTTGGGGGAGGGATCACAGATACGCAGTATTTT. The gene calls are TRBV5-4 and TRBJ2-3; the match to TRBD2 covers 7 bases. The CDR3 has 17 amino acids. CDR1 SGHNT and CDR2 YYREEE come from the germline V gene (reference sequence). J was trimmed by 2 bases and V by 0 bases; bases with no gene match: 9.

Only a few counts were recorded for this clone. This CDR3 is CASSSRQGNEKLFF. The DNA for the CDR3 is TGTGCCAGCAGCTCCCGACAGGGAAATGAAAAACTGTTTTTT. The chain is built from TRBV5-4 and TRBJ1-4; 7 bases are shared with TRBD1. The V segment lost 3 bases and the J segment 5 bases; nucleotides outside the gene matches: 4. The germline V gene has CDR1 SGHNT and CDR2 YYREEE (reference sequence). This CDR3 is 14 amino acids long.